The T cell receptor beta chain described here comes from a study of blood T cell repertoires in COVID-19. Study-level information: COVID-19 samples collected from the United States, Italy and Spain covered acute and convalescent phases.

This clone was recorded once. Sequenced by immunoSEQ multiplex PCR; TCRdb stores in-frame clones only, minus some. In the table there are more than 350,000 clones, 85% to 90% of which are singletons. The germline gives CDR1 ENHRY, CDR2 SYGVKD. J was trimmed by 0 bases and V by 5 bases; bases with no gene match: 4. The CDR3 has 17 amino acids. Among Cohort 3 donors, those recovered had two negative PCRs, clearance, or symptom resolution. This receptor was obtained from a woman aged 45-59 years who had recovered from COVID-19. This chain links TRBV10-3 with TRBJ2-3, with TRBD2 matching over 14 bases. The sample comprised PBMCs or T cells enriched from blood (not recorded which). The CDR3 DNA follows: TGTGCCATCAGTTCCGGGACTAGCGGGGGTAGCACAGATACGCAGTATTTT. The encoded protein is CAISSGTSGGSTDTQYF.